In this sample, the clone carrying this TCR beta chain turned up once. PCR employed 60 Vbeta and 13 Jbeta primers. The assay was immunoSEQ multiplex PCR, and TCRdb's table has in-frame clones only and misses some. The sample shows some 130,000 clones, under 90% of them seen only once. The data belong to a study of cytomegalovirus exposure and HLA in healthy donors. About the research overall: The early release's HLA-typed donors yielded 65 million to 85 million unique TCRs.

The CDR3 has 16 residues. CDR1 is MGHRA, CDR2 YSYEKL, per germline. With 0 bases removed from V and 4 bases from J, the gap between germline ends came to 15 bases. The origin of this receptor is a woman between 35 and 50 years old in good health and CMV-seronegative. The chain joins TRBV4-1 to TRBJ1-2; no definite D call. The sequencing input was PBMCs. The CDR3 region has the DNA TGCGCCAGCAGCCAAGATCCGTCGGTGCGTAGCTATGGCTACACCTTC. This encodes CASSQDPSVRSYGYTF.